The 26 T cell receptor beta chains given below trace back to one sample, sequenced in a study of blood T cell repertoires in COVID-19. Sequenced by immunoSEQ multiplex PCR; TCRdb stores in-frame clones only, minus some. Of more than 200,000 clones in the sample, around 86% were seen once. The sequenced sample consisted of PBMCs or T cells enriched from blood (not recorded which). These receptors were taken from a man aged 40-55 years who had recovered from COVID-19.

The rearrangement links TRBV19 to TRBJ1-2; 7 bases are a match to TRBD1. The CDR3 spans 14 residues. The V gene end was trimmed by 4 bases and the J gene end by 3 bases; junction bases not matched to a gene: 5. From germline, CDR1 is LNHDA and CDR2 SQIVND (reference sequence). CDR3 DNA sequence: TGTGCCAGTAGTACTACCGGGACAGACTATGGCTACACCTTC. Its protein is CASSTTGTDYGYTF.

The chain recombines TRBV5-3 with TRBJ2-7; 10 bases fit TRBD1. Being an ORF, TRBV5-3 has a function that is uncertain. The CDR3 runs 17 residues. V lost 3 bases, J lost 2 bases, and 11 bases stayed unmatched. Here the CDR3 DNA reads TGTGCCAGAAGCTATTCCCGTCCCGGGACAGGGGCCTACGAGCAGTACTTC. Translation gives CARSYSRPGTGAYEQYF.

Only a few counts were recorded for this clone. The chain employs TRBV20-1 and TRBJ1-1, with a tentative D call TRBD1 (5 bases). The V and J ends lost 5 bases and 9 bases respectively, with 13 bases between them. The CDR3 covers 11 residues. Looked up from germline, CDR1 is DFQATT and CDR2 is SNEGSKA (reference sequence). The CDR3 reads CSAASGGKAFF. The CDR3 DNA is TGCAGTGCTGCGAGTGGGGGGAAAGCTTTCTTT.

The genes are TRBV11-3 and TRBJ1-5; TRBD1 agrees at 7 bases. The CDR3 is 14 residues long. Trimming removed 10 bases from V and 0 bases from J; junction bases left unmatched: 6. Germline assignment: CDR1 SGHNT and CDR2 YENEEA. CDR3 DNA: TGTGCCACATACAGGGGACTTAGCAATCAGCCCCAGCATTTT. It specifies CATYRGLSNQPQHF.

The rearrangement links TRBV7-6 to TRBJ2-2, with 11 nucleotides matching TRBD2. Germline V gene lookup returns CDR1 SGHVS and CDR2 FNYEAQ. V gave up 5 bases and J gave up 0 bases; unmatched junction bases: 8. The CDR3 sequence is 18 residues long. The DNA for the CDR3 is TGTGCCAGCAGCCCCTTAGCGGGGGGGCCCGCGAACACCGGGGAGCTGTTTTTT. Amino acid sequence: CASSPLAGGPANTGELFF.

This chain connects TRBV2 to TRBJ2-7, with 9 positions matching TRBD1. Germline CDR1 is SNHLY and CDR2 is FYNNEI. The CDR3 consists of 15 residues. After removal of 5 bases from V and 7 bases from J, the junction contained 12 bases not matched to a gene. The CDR3 region is CASSKMGTGSEEQYF. The CDR3, as DNA: TGTGCCAGCAGTAAAATGGGGACAGGGTCTGAAGAGCAGTACTTC.

V usage is TRBV12-5 and J usage is TRBJ1-6, with 8 positions matching TRBD1. The CDR3 is made up of 14 amino acids. The germline gives CDR1 LGHNT, CDR2 FRNRAP. Trimming took 3 bases from V and 10 from J; bases not matched to a gene: 5. As DNA, the CDR3 is TGTGCTAGTGGTTTCGGGACAGGTGGCTCACCCCTCCACTTT. It encodes CASGFGTGGSPLHF.

This chain joins TRBV11-3 and TRBJ2-2; perhaps TRBD2 as D (6 bases). V was clipped by 5 bases and J by 7 bases, with 8 bases between them. The V gene's germline CDR1 is SGHNT and CDR2 YENEEA. The CDR3 loop spans 12 amino acids. In DNA, the CDR3 is TGTGCCAGCAGCGGGGGAGGCGGGGAGCTGTTTTTT. It is translated as CASSGGGGELFF. The full variable domain, its missing parts supplied by reference TRBV11-3 and TRBJ2-2, is EAGVVQSPRYKIIEKKQPVAFWCNPISGHNTLYWYLQNLGQGPELLIRYENEEAVDDSQLPKDRFSAERLKGVDSTLKIQPAELGDSAVYLCASSGGGGELFFGEGSRLTVL.

The rearrangement joins TRBV6-6 to TRBJ2-2; TRBD1 agrees at 9 bases. V shed 7 bases, J shed 9 bases, and the junction held 12 bases outside the gene matches. Germline V gene lookup returns CDR1 MNHNY and CDR2 SVGAGI (reference sequence). This CDR3 contains 15 residues. CDR3 loop: CASIKGTGSSRELFF. The DNA of the CDR3 is TGTGCCAGCATCAAGGGGACAGGGTCTAGCCGGGAGCTGTTTTTT.

V usage is TRBV29-1 and J usage is TRBJ2-3; 16 bases are a match to TRBD2. This CDR3 is 16 amino acids long. V shed 1 base, J shed 11 bases, and the junction held 9 bases outside the gene matches. Germline V gene sequence: CDR1 SQVTM, CDR2 ANQGSEA. The chain's CDR3 is CSVEASGTSGGVEQYF. The CDR3 DNA sequence: TGCAGCGTTGAAGCCTCCGGGACTAGCGGGGGGGTGGAGCAGTATTTT.

V and J are TRBV4-3 and TRBJ1-2, with a weak D call TRBD1 (5 bases). Trimming removed 2 bases from V and 0 bases from J, with 7 bases in between. Germline-derived CDR1 and CDR2 are LGHNA and YSLEER. This CDR3 has 14 amino acids. Here the CDR3 DNA reads TGCGCCAGCAGCCAACCGACAGCTAACTATGGCTACACCTTC. Translation gives CASSQPTANYGYTF.

This chain links TRBV6-5 with TRBJ2-1; 9 bases fit TRBD2. V lost 2 bases, J lost 5 bases, and 7 bases stayed unmatched. CDR3 size: 16 residues. Germline loops: CDR1 MNHEY, CDR2 SVGAGI. DNA for the CDR3: TGTGCCAGCAGTTACGGGGCTAGCGGGGTCCACAATGAGCAGTTCTTC. Protein sequence: CASSYGASGVHNEQFF.

V usage is TRBV2 and J usage is TRBJ2-3, with D uncertain. This CDR3 has 13 amino acids. V lost 2 bases and J 5 bases, leaving 8 bases between the germline ends. The germline CDR1 and CDR2 sequences are SNHLY and FYNNEI. CDR3 nucleotides: TGTGCCAGCAGTGAAATCAGTGTAGATACGCAGTATTTT. As protein: CASSEISVDTQYF.

This sequence joins TRBV7-6 and TRBJ2-7; D is uncertain. CDR1 is SGHVS, CDR2 FNYEAQ, per germline. CDR3 size: 15 residues. Trimming took 2 bases from V and 4 from J, leaving 15 bases between them. The CDR3 nucleotides read TGTGCCAGCAGCTTACATATAGGAGAATGGTACGAGCAGTACTTC. This translates into CASSLHIGEWYEQYF.

V usage is TRBV28 and J usage is TRBJ2-7, with 8 bases lining up with TRBD1. J gave up 2 bases and V 2 bases, and 8 bases lay outside the gene matches. The CDR3 contains 16 residues. CDR1 MDHEN and CDR2 SYDVKM come from the germline V gene. The CDR3 sequence: CASSLQGTGNPYEQYF. DNA for the CDR3: TGTGCCAGCAGTTTACAGGGGACAGGCAACCCCTACGAGCAGTACTTC.

This clone was seen only once. The chain combines TRBV18 with TRBJ1-1; maybe TRBD1 (5 bases). The CDR3 has 16 residues. CDR1 is KGHSH, CDR2 LQKENI, per germline. Between the trimmed V and J ends, which lost 4 bases and 0 bases, there was a span of 15 bases. The DNA for the CDR3 is TGTGCCAGCTCACAGACCCCGACAGACATGAACACTGAAGCTTTCTTT. Its translation is CASSQTPTDMNTEAFF.

The chain carries TRBV7-8 and TRBJ1-5, with TRBD1 identical over 9 bases. This CDR3 is built from 17 residues. The V and J ends lost 3 bases and 0 bases, in that order; junction bases with no gene match: 6. Germline lookup yields CDR1 SGHVS and CDR2 FQNEAQ. The CDR3 loop is CASSLDGTGNSNQPQHF. The DNA of the CDR3 is TGTGCCAGCAGCTTGGACGGGACAGGGAATAGCAATCAGCCCCAGCATTTT.

The J gene is TRBJ1-2, the V gene TRBV2, with D tentatively TRBD1 (5 bases). The CDR3 consists of 14 residues. V shed 2 bases and J shed 7 bases, with 14 bases lying between them. The germline gives CDR1 SNHLY, CDR2 FYNNEI. Here the CDR3 reads CASSETRVEGGYTF. CDR3 nucleotide sequence: TGTGCCAGCAGTGAAACCAGGGTAGAAGGTGGCTACACCTTC.

The chain combines TRBV24-1 with TRBJ2-5; D remains ambiguous. The V and J ends lost 2 bases and 4 bases respectively, with 13 bases between them. Germline V lookup: CDR1 KGHDR, CDR2 SFDVKD. The CDR3 consists of 15 residues. The CDR3 nucleotides are TGTGCCACCAGTGATTCCTCATCGCCGGGAGAGACCCAGTACTTC. Translating gives CATSDSSSPGETQYF.

The chain has TRBV7-3 and TRBJ2-5; the D gene is possibly TRBD1 (5 bases). The V end was cut by 2 bases, the J end by 4 bases, with 8 bases between. There are 13 residues in the CDR3. Germline CDR1 reads SGHTA; CDR2 reads FQGTGA. CDR3 in amino acids: CASSLDSRETQYF. Written as DNA, the CDR3 is TGTGCCAGCAGCTTAGACAGCAGAGAGACCCAGTACTTC.

This chain joins TRBV6-1 and TRBJ1-5, with D maybe TRBD1 (5 bases). V lost 0 bases and J lost 1, with 13 bases in between. Germline values: CDR1 MNHNS, CDR2 SASEGT. The CDR3 consists of 17 residues. The CDR3 sequence is CASSEAQQARSNQPQHF. As DNA, the CDR3 is TGTGCCAGCAGTGAAGCGCAACAGGCTCGAAGCAATCAGCCCCAGCATTTT.

V and J are TRBV5-4 and TRBJ2-7; no definite D call. CDR1 SGHNT and CDR2 YYREEE come from the germline V gene (reference sequence). Trimming took 4 bases from V and 2 from J, leaving 10 bases between them. The CDR3 covers 13 residues. In DNA, the CDR3 is TGTGCCAGCAGCCTTACAGAAACCTACGAGCAGTACTTC. Translating gives CASSLTETYEQYF.

The chain joins TRBV24-1 to TRBJ2-1; 8 nucleotides align to TRBD1. CDR1 is KGHDR and CDR2 is SFDVKD in the germline V gene. The CDR3 runs 15 residues. Germline trimming cut 5 bases from V and 5 bases from J; bases unmatched to any gene: 7. CDR3 DNA sequence: TGTGCCACCAGTGGTGTGGGGACAGGCAACAATGAGCAGTTCTTC. This encodes CATSGVGTGNNEQFF.

V and J are TRBV6-4 and TRBJ1-5, with D unresolved. In germline, CDR1 is MRHNA, CDR2 SNTAGT. This CDR3 is 15 amino acids long. V lost 4 bases to trimming and J lost 0 bases, with 10 bases between them. The CDR3 reads CASSVTLNSNQPQHF. The DNA of the CDR3 is TGTGCCAGCAGTGTAACTCTGAATAGCAATCAGCCCCAGCATTTT.

The V and J genes are TRBV28 and TRBJ1-1; TRBD1 agrees at 10 bases. J gave up 5 bases and V 10 bases, and 7 bases lay outside the gene matches. Germline V lookup: CDR1 MDHEN, CDR2 SYDVKM. The CDR3 runs 13 residues. CDR3 sequence: CATGDRGGTEAFF. The DNA for the CDR3 is TGTGCCACCGGGGACAGGGGAGGGACTGAAGCTTTCTTT.

At least ten counts were recorded for this clone. V gene TRBV2 combines with J gene TRBJ2-1, with 8 bases that match TRBD1. Germline-derived CDR1 and CDR2 are SNHLY and FYNNEI. The CDR3 runs to 11 residues. V dropped 6 bases and J dropped 16; count of bases not matched to a gene: 8. The CDR3 sequence: CASRTGTGFFF. The CDR3, as DNA: TGTGCCAGCAGAACGGGGACAGGATTTTTCTTC.